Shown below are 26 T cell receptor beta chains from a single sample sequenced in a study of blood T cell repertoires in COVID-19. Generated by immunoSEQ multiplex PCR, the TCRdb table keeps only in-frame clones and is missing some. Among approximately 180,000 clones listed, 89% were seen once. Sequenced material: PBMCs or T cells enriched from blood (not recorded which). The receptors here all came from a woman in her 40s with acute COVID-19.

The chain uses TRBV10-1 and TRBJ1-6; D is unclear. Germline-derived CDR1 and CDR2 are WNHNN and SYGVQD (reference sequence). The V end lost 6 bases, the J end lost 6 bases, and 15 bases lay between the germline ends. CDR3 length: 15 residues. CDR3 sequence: CASRILASSNSPLHF. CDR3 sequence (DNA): TGCGCCAGCAGAATTCTTGCCAGTTCTAATTCACCCCTCCACTTT.

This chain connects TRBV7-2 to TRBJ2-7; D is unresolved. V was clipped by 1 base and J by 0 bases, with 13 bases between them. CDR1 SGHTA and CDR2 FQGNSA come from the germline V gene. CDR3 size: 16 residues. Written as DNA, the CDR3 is TGTGCCAGCAGCTTAGATTCGCAGGTGCCCTCCTACGAGCAGTACTTC. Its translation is CASSLDSQVPSYEQYF.

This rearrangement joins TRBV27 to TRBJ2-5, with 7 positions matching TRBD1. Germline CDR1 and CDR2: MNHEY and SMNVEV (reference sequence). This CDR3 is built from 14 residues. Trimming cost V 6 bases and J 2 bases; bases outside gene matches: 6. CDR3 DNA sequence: TGTGCCAGCAGGCCCCAGGGGGAACAAGAGACCCAGTACTTC. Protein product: CASRPQGEQETQYF.

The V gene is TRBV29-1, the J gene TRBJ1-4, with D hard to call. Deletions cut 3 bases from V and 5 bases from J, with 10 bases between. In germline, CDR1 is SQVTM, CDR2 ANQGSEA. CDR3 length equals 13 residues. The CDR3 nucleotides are TGCAGCGTTGATGGTGGGCCCAATGAAAAACTGTTTTTT. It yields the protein CSVDGGPNEKLFF.

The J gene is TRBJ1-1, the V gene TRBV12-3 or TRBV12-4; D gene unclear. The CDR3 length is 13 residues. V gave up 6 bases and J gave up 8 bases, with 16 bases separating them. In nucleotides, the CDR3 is TGTGCCAGCAGCCGTGACGGGATTGGGGAAGCTTTCTTT. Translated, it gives CASSRDGIGEAFF.

The CDR3 reads CASREGEWNNEQFF. The CDR3 nucleotides read TGTGCCAGCAGAGAGGGAGAGTGGAACAATGAGCAGTTCTTC. V and J are TRBV2 and TRBJ2-1; tentative D call: TRBD2 (5 bases). Germline CDR1 SNHLY, CDR2 FYNNEI. V was pared by 6 bases and J by 5 bases, with 14 bases between. This CDR3 comprises 14 residues.

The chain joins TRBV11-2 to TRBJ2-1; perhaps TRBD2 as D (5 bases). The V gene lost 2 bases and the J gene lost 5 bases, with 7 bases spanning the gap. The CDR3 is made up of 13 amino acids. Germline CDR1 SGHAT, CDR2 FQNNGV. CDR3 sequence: CASSLWGDNEQFF. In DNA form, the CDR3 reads TGTGCCAGCAGCTTATGGGGAGACAATGAGCAGTTCTTC.

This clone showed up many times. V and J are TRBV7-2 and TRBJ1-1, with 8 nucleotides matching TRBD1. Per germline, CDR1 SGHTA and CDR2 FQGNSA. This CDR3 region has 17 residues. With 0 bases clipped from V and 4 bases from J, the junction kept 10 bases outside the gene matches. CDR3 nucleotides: TGTGCCAGCAGCTTAGCATCCACAGGGGGAGAAAGCACTGAAGCTTTCTTT. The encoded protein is CASSLASTGGESTEAFF.

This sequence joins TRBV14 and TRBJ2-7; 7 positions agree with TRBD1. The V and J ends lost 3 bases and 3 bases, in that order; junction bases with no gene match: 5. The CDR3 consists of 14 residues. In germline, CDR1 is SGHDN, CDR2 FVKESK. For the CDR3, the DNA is TGTGCCAGCAGCCAGAGGGGGCTACTCTACGAGCAGTACTTC. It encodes CASSQRGLLYEQYF.

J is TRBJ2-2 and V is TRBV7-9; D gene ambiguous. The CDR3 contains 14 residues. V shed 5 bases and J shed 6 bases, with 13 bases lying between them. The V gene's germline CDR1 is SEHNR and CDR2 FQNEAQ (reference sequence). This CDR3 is CASSPRESPGELFF. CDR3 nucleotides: TGTGCCAGCAGCCCCCGAGAGAGTCCCGGGGAGCTGTTTTTT.

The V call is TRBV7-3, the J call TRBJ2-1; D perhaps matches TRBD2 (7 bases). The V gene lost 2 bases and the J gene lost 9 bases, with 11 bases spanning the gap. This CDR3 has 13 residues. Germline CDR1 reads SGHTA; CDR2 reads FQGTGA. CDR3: CASSLGGGGEQFF. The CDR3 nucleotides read TGTGCCAGCAGCTTAGGGGGAGGGGGTGAGCAGTTCTTC.

CDR3 sequence: CASLTNRDTHGYTF. CDR3 DNA sequence: TGTGCCAGCTTGACGAACCGGGACACACACGGCTACACCTTC. The gene calls are TRBV18 and TRBJ1-2, with D perhaps TRBD1 (6 bases). Germline V CDR1 and CDR2: KGHSH, LQKENI. V lost 7 bases and J 8 bases, leaving 20 bases between the germline ends. The CDR3 is 14 residues long.

The CDR3 DNA sequence: TGTGCCAGCTCACCAGAGTCTACTACTTACAATGAGCAGTTCTTC. Translation gives CASSPESTTYNEQFF. The genes are TRBV18 and TRBJ2-1; no clear D. CDR3 length equals 15 residues. V lost 2 bases, J lost 4 bases, and 12 bases lay in between. CDR1 is KGHSH and CDR2 is LQKENI in the germline V gene.

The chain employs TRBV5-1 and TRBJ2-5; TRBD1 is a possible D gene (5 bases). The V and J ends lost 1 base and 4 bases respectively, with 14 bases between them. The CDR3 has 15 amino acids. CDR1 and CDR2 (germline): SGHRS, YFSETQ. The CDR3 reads CASSLTGHHGETQYF. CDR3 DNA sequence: TGCGCCAGCAGCTTGACAGGACATCACGGAGAGACCCAGTACTTC.

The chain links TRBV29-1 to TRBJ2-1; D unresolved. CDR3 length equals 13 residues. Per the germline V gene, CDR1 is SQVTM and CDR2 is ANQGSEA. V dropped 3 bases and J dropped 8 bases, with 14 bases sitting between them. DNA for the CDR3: TGCAGCGTTGATCGCGGCCGAGAGGATGAGCAGTTCTTC. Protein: CSVDRGREDEQFF.

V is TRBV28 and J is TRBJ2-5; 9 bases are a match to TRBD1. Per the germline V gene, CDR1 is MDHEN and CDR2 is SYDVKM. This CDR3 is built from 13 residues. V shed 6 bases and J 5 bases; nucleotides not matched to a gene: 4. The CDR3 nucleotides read TGTGCCAGCAGCCGACAGGGGGTCGAGACCCAGTACTTC. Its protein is CASSRQGVETQYF.

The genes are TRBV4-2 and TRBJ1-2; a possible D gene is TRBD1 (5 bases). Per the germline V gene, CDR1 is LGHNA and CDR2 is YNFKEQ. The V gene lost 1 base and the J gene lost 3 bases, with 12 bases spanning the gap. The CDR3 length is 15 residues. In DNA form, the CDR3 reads TGTGCCAGCAGCCAAGTAGGCAGGGAAGACTATGGCTACACCTTC. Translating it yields CASSQVGREDYGYTF.

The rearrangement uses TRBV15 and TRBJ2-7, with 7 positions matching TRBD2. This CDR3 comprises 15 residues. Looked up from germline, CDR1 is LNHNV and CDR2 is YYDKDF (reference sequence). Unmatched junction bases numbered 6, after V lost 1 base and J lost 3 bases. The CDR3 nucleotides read TGTGCCACCAGCAGAGTTGGCGGGGGATTCTACGAGCAGTACTTC. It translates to CATSRVGGGFYEQYF.

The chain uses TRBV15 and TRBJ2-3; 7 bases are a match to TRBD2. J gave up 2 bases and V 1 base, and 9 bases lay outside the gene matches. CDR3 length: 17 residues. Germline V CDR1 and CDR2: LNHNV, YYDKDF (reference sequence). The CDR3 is CATSRGDYPEPTDTQYF. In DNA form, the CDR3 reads TGTGCCACCAGCAGAGGGGACTATCCGGAGCCCACAGATACGCAGTATTTT.

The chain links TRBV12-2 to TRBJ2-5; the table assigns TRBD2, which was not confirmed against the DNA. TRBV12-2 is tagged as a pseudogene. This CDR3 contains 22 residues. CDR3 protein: CASRLASSTDAAGGAEGETQYF. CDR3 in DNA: TGTGCAAGTCGCTTAGCGTCGAGCACGGACGCAGCGGGAGGGGCTGAGGGGGAGACCCAGTACTTC.

CDR3 residues: CASSLSAGTGVNEQFF. DNA of the CDR3: TGTGCCAGCAGTTTATCGGCCGGGACAGGGGTAAATGAGCAGTTCTTC. The rearrangement joins TRBV28 to TRBJ2-1; the match to TRBD1 covers 10 bases. Trimming took 1 base from V and 7 from J; bases not matched to a gene: 7. The CDR3 length is 16 residues. Germline CDR1 MDHEN, CDR2 SYDVKM. The entire variable domain, with the rest obtained from reference TRBV28 and TRBJ2-1, is as follows: DVKVTQSSRYLVKRTGEKVFLECVQDMDHENMFWYRQDPGLGLRLIYFSYDVKMKEKGDIPEGYSVSREKKERFSLILESASTNQTSMYLCASSLSAGTGVNEQFFGPGTRLTVL.

This CDR3 reads CASSSPTSGITYEQYF. CDR3 bases: TGTGCCAGCAGCTCCCCTACTAGCGGGATTACCTACGAGCAGTACTTC. The V call is TRBV7-2, the J call TRBJ2-7; 10 positions agree with TRBD2. V shed 4 bases, J shed 2 bases, and the junction held 8 bases outside the gene matches. The CDR3 covers 16 residues. Looked up from germline, CDR1 is SGHTA and CDR2 is FQGNSA.

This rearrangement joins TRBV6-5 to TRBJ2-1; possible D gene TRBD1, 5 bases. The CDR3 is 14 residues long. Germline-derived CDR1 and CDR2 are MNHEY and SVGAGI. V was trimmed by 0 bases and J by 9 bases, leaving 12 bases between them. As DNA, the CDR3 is TGTGCCAGCAGTTACTCAGGGGCTATAGGTGAGCAGTTCTTC. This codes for CASSYSGAIGEQFF.

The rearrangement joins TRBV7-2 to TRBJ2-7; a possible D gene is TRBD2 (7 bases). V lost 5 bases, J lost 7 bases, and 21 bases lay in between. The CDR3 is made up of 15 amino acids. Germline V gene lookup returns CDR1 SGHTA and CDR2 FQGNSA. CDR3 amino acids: CASSAHREVRGEQYF. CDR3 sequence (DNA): TGTGCCAGCAGCGCGCACCGGGAGGTGAGGGGGGAGCAGTACTTC.

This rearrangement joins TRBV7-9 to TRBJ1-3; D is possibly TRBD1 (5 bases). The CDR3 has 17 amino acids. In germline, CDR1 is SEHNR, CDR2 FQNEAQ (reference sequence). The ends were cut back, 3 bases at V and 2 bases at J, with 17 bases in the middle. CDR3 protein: CASSFWRGHGPGNTIYF. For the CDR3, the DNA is TGTGCCAGCAGCTTTTGGAGAGGACACGGCCCTGGAAACACCATATATTTT. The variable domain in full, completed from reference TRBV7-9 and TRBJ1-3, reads DTGVSQNPRHKITKRGQNVTFRCDPISEHNRLYWYRQTLGQGPEFLTYFQNEAQLEKSRLLSDRFSAERPKGSFSTLEIQRTEQGDSAMYLCASSFWRGHGPGNTIYFGEGSWLTVV.

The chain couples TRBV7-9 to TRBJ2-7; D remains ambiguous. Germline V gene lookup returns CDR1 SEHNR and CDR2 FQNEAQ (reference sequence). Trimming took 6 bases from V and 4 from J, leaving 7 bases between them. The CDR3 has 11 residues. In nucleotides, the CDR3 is TGTGCCAGCAGTCCCTCTTACGAGCAGTACTTC. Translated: CASSPSYEQYF.